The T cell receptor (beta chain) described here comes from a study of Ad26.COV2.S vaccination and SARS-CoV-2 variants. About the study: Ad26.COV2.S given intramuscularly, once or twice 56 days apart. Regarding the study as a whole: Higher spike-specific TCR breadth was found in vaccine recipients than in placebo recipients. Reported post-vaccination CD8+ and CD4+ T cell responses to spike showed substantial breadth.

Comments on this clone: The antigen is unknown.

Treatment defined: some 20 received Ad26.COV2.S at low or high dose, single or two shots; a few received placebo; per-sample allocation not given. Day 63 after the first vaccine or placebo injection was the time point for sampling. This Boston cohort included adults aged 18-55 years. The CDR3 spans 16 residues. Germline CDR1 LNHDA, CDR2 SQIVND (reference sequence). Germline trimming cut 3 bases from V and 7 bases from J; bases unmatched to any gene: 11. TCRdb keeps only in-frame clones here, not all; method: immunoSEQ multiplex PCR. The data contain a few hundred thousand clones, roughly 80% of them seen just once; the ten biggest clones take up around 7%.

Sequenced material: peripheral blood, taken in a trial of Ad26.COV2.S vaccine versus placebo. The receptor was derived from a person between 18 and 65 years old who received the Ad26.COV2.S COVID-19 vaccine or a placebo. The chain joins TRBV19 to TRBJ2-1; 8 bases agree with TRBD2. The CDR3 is CASSIRSGGPWNEQFF. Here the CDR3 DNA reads TGTGCCAGTAGTATTCGGTCGGGAGGGCCGTGGAATGAGCAGTTCTTC.